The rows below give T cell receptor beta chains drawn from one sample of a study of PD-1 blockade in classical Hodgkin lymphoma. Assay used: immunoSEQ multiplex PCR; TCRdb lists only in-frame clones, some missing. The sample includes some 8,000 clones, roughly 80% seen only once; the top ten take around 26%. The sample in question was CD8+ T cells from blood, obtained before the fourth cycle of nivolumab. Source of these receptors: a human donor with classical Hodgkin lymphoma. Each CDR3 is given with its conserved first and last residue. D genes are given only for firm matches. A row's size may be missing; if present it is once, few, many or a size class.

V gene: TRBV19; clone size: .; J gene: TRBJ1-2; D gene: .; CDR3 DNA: TGTGCCAGTAGTATATCGGCAGCGGGTGGCTACACCTTC; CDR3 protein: CASSISAAGGYTF
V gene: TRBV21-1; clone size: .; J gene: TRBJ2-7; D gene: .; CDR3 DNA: TGTGCCAGCAGCAAAGGGGGACAGACCTACGAGCAGTACTTC; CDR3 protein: CASSKGGQTYEQYF
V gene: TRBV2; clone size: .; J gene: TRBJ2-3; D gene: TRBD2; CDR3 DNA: TGTGCCAGCAGTGAAGTAGCGGGGGGTCTCACAGATACGCAGTATTTT; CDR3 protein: CASSEVAGGLTDTQYF
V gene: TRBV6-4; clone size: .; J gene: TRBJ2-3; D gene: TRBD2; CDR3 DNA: TGTGCCAGCAGTGAAGGTAGCGGGGGCGCGGATACGCAGTATTTT; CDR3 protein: CASSEGSGGADTQYF
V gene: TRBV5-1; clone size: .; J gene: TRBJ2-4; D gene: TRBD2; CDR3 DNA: TGCGCCAGCAGCTCCAACCCCGGACTAGCGGGGGGGGTCAAAAACATTCAGTACTTC; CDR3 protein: CASSSNPGLAGGVKNIQYF
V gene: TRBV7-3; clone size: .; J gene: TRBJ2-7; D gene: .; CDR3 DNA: TGTGCCAGCAGGTCCTCGCGGGACTCAGACGAGCAGTACTTC; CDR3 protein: CASRSSRDSDEQYF
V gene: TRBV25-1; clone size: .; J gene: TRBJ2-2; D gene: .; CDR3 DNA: TGTGCCAGCAGTGATCTCCCTAGCGCGCACACCGGGGAGCTGTTTTTT; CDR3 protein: CASSDLPSAHTGELFF
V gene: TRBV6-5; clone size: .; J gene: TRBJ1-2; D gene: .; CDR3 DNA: TGTGCCAGCAGCTACACGGGGCCCAGACATGGCTACACCTTC; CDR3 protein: CASSYTGPRHGYTF
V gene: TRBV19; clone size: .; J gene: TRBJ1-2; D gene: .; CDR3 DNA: TGTGCCAGTAGATCGGACCCTCTTACGAGCTACACCTTC; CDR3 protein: CASRSDPLTSYTF
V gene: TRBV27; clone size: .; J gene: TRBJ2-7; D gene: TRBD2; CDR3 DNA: TGTGCCAGCAGTTTGGGGCGGGGGGAACCGTACGAGCAGTACTTC; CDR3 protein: CASSLGRGEPYEQYF
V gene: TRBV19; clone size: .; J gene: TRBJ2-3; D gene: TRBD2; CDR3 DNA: TGTGCCAGTACGGTGAGCGGGGGATCAATGGATACGCAGTATTTT; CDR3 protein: CASTVSGGSMDTQYF
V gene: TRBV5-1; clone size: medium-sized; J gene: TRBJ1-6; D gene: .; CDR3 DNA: TGCGCTGGAGGGTCACCCCTCCACTTT; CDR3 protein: CAGGSPLHF
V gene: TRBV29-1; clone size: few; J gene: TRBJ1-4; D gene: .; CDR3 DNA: TGCAGCGTTGGCAGTGGGACCTGGGGCGAAAAACTGTTTTTT; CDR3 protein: CSVGSGTWGEKLFF
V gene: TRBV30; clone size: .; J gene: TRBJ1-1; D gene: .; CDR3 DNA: TGTGCCTGGACAGCCCATATTTCTTGGTATGACACTGAAGCTTTCTTT; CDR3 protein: CAWTAHISWYDTEAFF
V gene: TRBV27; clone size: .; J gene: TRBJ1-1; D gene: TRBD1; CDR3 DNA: TGTGCCAGCAGGGAGACAGGGGGCACTGAAGCTTTCTTT; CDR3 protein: CASRETGGTEAFF
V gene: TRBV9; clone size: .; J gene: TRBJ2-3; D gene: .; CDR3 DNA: TGTGCCAGCAGCGAGGGGGGACAGCACACAGATACGCAGTATTTT; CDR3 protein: CASSEGGQHTDTQYF
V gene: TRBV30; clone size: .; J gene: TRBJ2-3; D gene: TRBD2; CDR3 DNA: TGTGCCTGGAGTAGGCTAGCGGGCACAGATACGCAGTATTTT; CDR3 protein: CAWSRLAGTDTQYF
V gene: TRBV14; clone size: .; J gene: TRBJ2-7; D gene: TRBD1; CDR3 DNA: TGTGCCAGCAGCCACTGGCCCCGGACAGGCGTATTCTACGAGCAGTACTTC; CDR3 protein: CASSHWPRTGVFYEQYF
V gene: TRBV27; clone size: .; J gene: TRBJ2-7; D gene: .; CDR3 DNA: TGTGCCAGCAGTTTTGGCAGTCCCTACGAGCAGTACTTC; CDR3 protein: CASSFGSPYEQYF
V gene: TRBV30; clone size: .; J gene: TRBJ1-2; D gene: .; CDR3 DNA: TGTGCCTGGAGTGAGAGTATTCCGCCTGCTGGCTACACCTTC; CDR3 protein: CAWSESIPPAGYTF
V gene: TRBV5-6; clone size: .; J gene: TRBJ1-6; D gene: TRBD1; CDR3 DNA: TGTGCCAGCAGCCCCACCCTCGCGACAGGGATTATCGGGGACCTCCACTTT; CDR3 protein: CASSPTLATGIIGDLHF
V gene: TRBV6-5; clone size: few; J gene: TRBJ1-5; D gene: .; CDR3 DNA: TGTGCCACTCAGGCCCCGGGGCAGCCCCAGCATTTT; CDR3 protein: CATQAPGQPQHF
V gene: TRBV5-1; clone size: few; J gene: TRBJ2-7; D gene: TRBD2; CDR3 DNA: TGCGCCAGCAGGCTTAGTACAGGGGGACTAGCGGGAGATTACTACGAGCAGTACTTC; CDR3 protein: CASRLSTGGLAGDYYEQYF
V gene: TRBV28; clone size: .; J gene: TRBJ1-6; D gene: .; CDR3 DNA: TGTGCCAGCAGCTTTGCAGCCGTAGGTTCACCCCTCCACTTT; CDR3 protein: CASSFAAVGSPLHF
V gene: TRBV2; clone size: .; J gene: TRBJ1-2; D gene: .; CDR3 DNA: TGTGCCAGCAGTGAAGTGGGTAACTATGGCTACACCTTC; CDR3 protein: CASSEVGNYGYTF
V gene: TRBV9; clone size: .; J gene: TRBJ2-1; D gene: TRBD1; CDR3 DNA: TGTGCCAGCGGCGTCGGGACAGGGGGCAATGAGCAGTTCTTC; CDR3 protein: CASGVGTGGNEQFF
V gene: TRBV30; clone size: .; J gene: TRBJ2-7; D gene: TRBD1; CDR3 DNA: TGTGCCTGGAGCGACGGGTCCGGGACAGGGCGTTGGGAGCAGTACTTC; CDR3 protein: CAWSDGSGTGRWEQYF
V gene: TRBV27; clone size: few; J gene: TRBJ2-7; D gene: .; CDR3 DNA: TGTGCCAGCAGTTGGAGGGGCGGCGGCGAGCAGTACTTC; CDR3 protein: CASSWRGGGEQYF
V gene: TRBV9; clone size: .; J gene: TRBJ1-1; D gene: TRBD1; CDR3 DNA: TGTGCCAGCAGTACGGGAGGGGGCTTTACTGAAGCTTTCTTT; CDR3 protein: CASSTGGGFTEAFF
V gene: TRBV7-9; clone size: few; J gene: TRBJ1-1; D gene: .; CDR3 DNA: TGTGCCAGCAGCCCTCTTGCGAAAACTGAAGCTTTCTTT; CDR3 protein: CASSPLAKTEAFF
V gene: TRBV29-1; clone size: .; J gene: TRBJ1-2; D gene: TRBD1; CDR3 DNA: TGCAGCGGAGTCCCCTGGACAGGGTCGGGCTACACCTTC; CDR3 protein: CSGVPWTGSGYTF
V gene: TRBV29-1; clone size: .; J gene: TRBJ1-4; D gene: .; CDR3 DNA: TGCAGCGTTGAATTTGGAAAACTGTTTTTT; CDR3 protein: CSVEFGKLFF